This T cell receptor (beta chain) was profiled in a study of neoadjuvant nivolumab and ipilimumab in lung cancer. Overall study results and limits: Compared with tumor-adjacent uninvolved lung, resected tumors showed greater richness and clonality.

For this clone: Its antigen is not known.

The CDR3 is 14 residues long. Germline trimming cut 6 bases from V and 4 bases from J; bases unmatched to any gene: 7. From germline, CDR1 is LNHDA and CDR2 SQIVND (reference sequence). The table came from immunoSEQ multiplex PCR; TCRdb's copy has only in-frame clones and leaves some out. The sample records 2,500 to 4,000 clones, approximately 85% being singletons. The receptor was derived from an adult with non-small cell lung cancer. The rearrangement joins TRBV19 to TRBJ1-1, with 8 bases that match TRBD1. The sequencing used tumor tissue, collected after neoadjuvant nivolumab, alone or with ipilimumab, at or shortly before surgery. The CDR3 is CASRTTGVGTEAFF. The CDR3 DNA reads as TGTGCCAGTAGGACGACAGGGGTAGGCACTGAAGCTTTCTTT.